The clone carrying this T cell receptor (beta chain) has just a few counts. The antigen remains undetermined. The sample originates from a study of blood T cells in healthy people across ages. Broader study findings: Diversity figures derived from one million T cells were judged to underestimate the true value.

With a J-beta primer mix and a sample-barcoded 5' primer, a second PCR ran about 7 to 12 cycles. One entry per CDR3 protein results from TCRdb running MiXCR on the 5' RACE reads. This table holds about 680,000 distinct CDR3 sequences, around 49% found once. The CDR3 is 15 residues long. V lost 6 bases and J 4 bases, leaving 19 bases between the germline ends. CDR1 and CDR2 from the germline V gene are SQVTM and ANQGSEA. The sequence was collected from a woman aged 60-75 years in good health. Specimen: blood. This chain uses TRBV29-1 with TRBJ2-1, with D perhaps matching TRBD2 (7 bases). CDR3 residues: CSVEGGRTGYNEQFF. In DNA form, the CDR3 reads TGCAGCGTAGAGGGGGGGCGTACCGGGTACAATGAGCAGTTCTTC.